This entry lists 21 T cell receptor beta chains sequenced from one sample in a study of blood T cell repertoires in COVID-19. The repertoire was sequenced with immunoSEQ multiplex PCR; TCRdb's copy has only in-frame clones and lacks some. The sample has 150,000 to 200,000 clones, more than 60% seen once; the top ten hold roughly 8%. The sample was peripheral blood. All receptors come from a man aged 60 to 69 with acute or convalescent COVID-19.

V and J are TRBV27 and TRBJ1-2; 8 bases line up with TRBD1. The CDR3 has 15 residues. The V gene end was trimmed by 3 bases and the J gene end by 2 bases; junction bases not matched to a gene: 5. Germline V gives CDR1 MNHEY, CDR2 SMNVEV (reference sequence). Here the CDR3 reads CASSLTRTGNYGYTF. CDR3 DNA: TGTGCCAGCAGTTTGACCAGGACAGGGAACTATGGCTACACCTTC.

The V call is TRBV11-2, the J call TRBJ2-2, with unresolved D. Trimming pared 5 bases from V and 1 base from J, leaving 8 bases between. Germline V gene lookup returns CDR1 SGHAT and CDR2 FQNNGV. CDR3 length: 14 amino acids. The DNA for the CDR3 is TGTGCCAGCAGCCCCCAGGAGAACACCGGGGAGCTGTTTTTT. This sequence encodes CASSPQENTGELFF. Full variable domain (remainder filled in from reference TRBV11-2 and TRBJ2-2): EAGVAQSPRYKIIEKRQSVAFWCNPISGHATLYWYQQILGQGPKLLIQFQNNGVVDDSQLPKDRFSAERLKGVDSTLKIQPAKLEDSAVYLCASSPQENTGELFFGEGSRLTVL.

The chain carries TRBV6-5 and TRBJ1-3, with D perhaps TRBD1 (6 bases). The CDR3 is made up of 12 amino acids. Germline CDR1 MNHEY, CDR2 SVGAGI. The CDR3 DNA sequence: TGTGTTACAGGGCTGGCTGGAAACACCATATATTTT. Its protein product is CVTGLAGNTIYF.

A few counts support this clone. This chain links TRBV24-1 with TRBJ2-7; 7 bases are shared with TRBD1. This CDR3 has 14 amino acids. V lost 3 bases and J lost 3; bases outside the gene matches: 4. Germline CDR1 KGHDR, CDR2 SFDVKD. The CDR3, as DNA: TGTGCCACCAGTGATCCCCGGGACAGCTACGAGCAGTACTTC. This translates into CATSDPRDSYEQYF.

The V call is TRBV6-1, the J call TRBJ2-7, with 7 bases identical to TRBD1. CDR1 is MNHNS, CDR2 SASEGT, per germline. Losses at the gene ends were 3 bases for V and 2 bases for J; bases not matched to a gene: 7. The CDR3 extends over 15 amino acids. CDR3 bases: TGTGCCAGCAGTGACGACAGGGTCACCGCCTACGAGCAGTACTTC. Protein: CASSDDRVTAYEQYF.

This clone was recorded at least ten times. The chain links TRBV27 to TRBJ1-2; the match to TRBD1 covers 7 bases. Trimming cost V 4 bases and J 2 bases; bases outside gene matches: 19. Germline V gives CDR1 MNHEY, CDR2 SMNVEV (reference sequence). The length of the CDR3 is 19 residues. This CDR3 is CASSSTRPSLDRLNYGYTF. The CDR3 DNA is TGTGCCAGCAGTTCCACTCGTCCCTCCTTGGACAGGCTCAACTATGGCTACACCTTC.

The chain employs TRBV2 and TRBJ2-7; 9 nucleotides agree with TRBD1. V was pared by 6 bases and J by 7 bases, with 13 bases of the junction left unmatched. Germline V gene lookup returns CDR1 SNHLY and CDR2 FYNNEI. The CDR3 is made up of 15 amino acids. The CDR3, as DNA: TGTGCCAGCAGCTCCTCGGGACAGGGTTGGTTGGAGCAGTACTTC. Protein product: CASSSSGQGWLEQYF.

The gene calls are TRBV6-5 and TRBJ2-2; a possible D gene is TRBD2 (6 bases). Germline assignment: CDR1 MNHEY and CDR2 SVGAGI. Trimming stripped 6 bases from V and 4 bases from J, with 9 bases between. The CDR3 spans 13 residues. The CDR3 loop reads CASREGITGELFF. The CDR3 bases are TGTGCCAGCAGGGAGGGGATCACCGGGGAGCTGTTTTTT.

The V gene is TRBV24-1, the J gene TRBJ2-7; TRBD1 agrees at 9 bases. This CDR3 contains 14 residues. Germline CDR1 and CDR2: KGHDR and SFDVKD. After removal of 6 bases from V and 5 bases from J, the junction contained 7 bases not matched to a gene. DNA for the CDR3: TGTGCCACCAGTCCCGGGACAGGGTTCAACGAGCAGTACTTC. Translated: CATSPGTGFNEQYF.

The chain employs TRBV7-2 and TRBJ1-1; 7 nucleotides line up with TRBD1. V gave up 5 bases and J gave up 1 base; unmatched junction bases: 7. The germline V gene has CDR1 SGHTA and CDR2 FQGNSA. The CDR3 runs 15 residues. CDR3: CASSPRQGWNTEAFF. CDR3 in DNA: TGTGCCAGCAGCCCAAGACAGGGTTGGAACACTGAAGCTTTCTTT.

V gene TRBV23-1 combines with J gene TRBJ1-2; D gene unclear. TRBV23-1 is an open reading frame, and its role is uncertain. V lost 7 bases, J lost 8 bases, and 23 bases lay in between. The CDR3 extends over 15 amino acids. Written as DNA, the CDR3 is TGCGCCAGCACCTCCTCTAAACGAAAACTCGAGGGCTACACCTTC. It encodes CASTSSKRKLEGYTF.

The chain recombines TRBV5-1 with TRBJ1-4; D may be TRBD1 (5 bases). CDR3 length: 15 residues. The V gene lost 0 bases and the J gene lost 4 bases, with 10 bases spanning the gap. Germline CDR1 SGHRS, CDR2 YFSETQ. CDR3 in amino acids: CASSLAVRGNEKLFF. DNA for the CDR3: TGCGCCAGCAGCTTGGCGGTTAGGGGTAATGAAAAACTGTTTTTT.

The table lists this clone with a few counts. The chain combines TRBV30 with TRBJ1-3, with D uncertain. The CDR3 totals 13 residues. Between the trimmed V and J ends, which lost 3 bases and 3 bases, there was a span of 9 bases. Germline CDR1 reads GTSNPN; CDR2 reads SVGIG (reference sequence). Here the CDR3 DNA reads TGTGCCTGGAGACCGGCTAGTGGAAACACCATATATTTT. Residues: CAWRPASGNTIYF. The full variable domain, rest sourced from reference TRBV30 and TRBJ1-3, is SQTIHQWPATLVQPVGSPLSLECTVEGTSNPNLYWYRQAAGRGLQLLFYSVGIGQISSEVPQNLSASRPQDRQFILSSKKLLLSDSGFYLCAWRPASGNTIYFGEGSWLTVV.

This sequence joins TRBV6-5 and TRBJ2-3, with D maybe TRBD2 (5 bases). The CDR3 sequence is 15 residues long. With 2 bases removed from V and 6 bases from J, the gap between germline ends came to 15 bases. Germline V gene data show CDR1 as MNHEY and CDR2 as SVGAGI. The CDR3 reads CASSYLARRSDTQYF. The CDR3 bases are TGTGCCAGCAGTTACCTAGCCAGACGATCGGATACGCAGTATTTT.

The chain employs TRBV10-1 and TRBJ2-1, with D perhaps TRBD2 (7 bases). V was clipped by 2 bases and J by 1 base, with 12 bases between them. This CDR3 region has 16 residues. From germline, CDR1 is WNHNN and CDR2 SYGVQD (reference sequence). DNA for the CDR3: TGCGCCAGCAGTGAGGTCCGGGGGGCGTCCTACAATGAGCAGTTCTTC. Translation gives CASSEVRGASYNEQFF.

The chain uses TRBV29-1 and TRBJ2-7, with D possibly being TRBD1 (6 bases). The germline gives CDR1 SQVTM, CDR2 ANQGSEA. With 2 bases removed from V and 12 bases from J, the gap between germline ends came to 17 bases. The CDR3 is made up of 12 amino acids. The CDR3 bases are TGCAGCGTTGAATTGGGGGCGGCAGGGAGGTACTTC. The encoded protein is CSVELGAAGRYF.

This sequence joins TRBV6-6 and TRBJ2-7; 8 positions agree with TRBD2. The CDR3 has 18 amino acids. Germline lookup yields CDR1 MNHNY and CDR2 SVGAGI (reference sequence). The V segment lost 5 bases and the J segment 2 bases; nucleotides outside the gene matches: 17. The CDR3 DNA reads as TGTGCCAGCAGTCCCGACCTCTGGGAGAGCGGGGGCACCTACGAGCAGTACTTC. Amino acid sequence: CASSPDLWESGGTYEQYF.

This clone was seen only once. The genes are TRBV19 and TRBJ2-2; TRBD1 matches 8 bases. V shed 1 base and J 5 bases; nucleotides not matched to a gene: 9. Per germline, CDR1 LNHDA and CDR2 SQIVND (reference sequence). The CDR3 loop spans 17 amino acids. For the CDR3, the DNA is TGTGCCAGTAGTATAGTACAGGGGGTTGGGTGGACCGGGGAGCTGTTTTTT. It is translated as CASSIVQGVGWTGELFF.

CDR3 residues: CASSLSSNYGYTF. The CDR3 DNA reads TGTGCCAGCAGTTTAAGCTCTAACTATGGCTACACCTTC. The chain employs TRBV7-8 and TRBJ1-2; D ambiguous. The germline CDR1 and CDR2 sequences are SGHVS and FQNEAQ. Trimming shortened V by 6 bases and J by 0 bases, and 8 bases separated the two germline ends. The CDR3 consists of 13 residues.

J is TRBJ1-2 and V is TRBV5-1; 7 bases line up with TRBD1. Trimming took 4 bases from V and 3 from J; bases not matched to a gene: 6. The CDR3 has 14 residues. Germline V gene lookup returns CDR1 SGHRS and CDR2 YFSETQ. CDR3 region: CASSGHGQDYGYTF. The CDR3 DNA is TGCGCCAGCAGCGGACATGGACAGGACTATGGCTACACCTTC.

V usage is TRBV6-5 and J usage is TRBJ2-7; 7 bases fit TRBD1. CDR1 and CDR2 from the germline V gene are MNHEY and SVGAGI. V lost 6 bases and J lost 7; bases outside the gene matches: 12. The CDR3 covers 14 residues. The CDR3 loop reads CASRNRDSVGEQYF. The CDR3 coding sequence is TGTGCCAGCAGGAACCGGGACAGCGTCGGGGAGCAGTACTTC.